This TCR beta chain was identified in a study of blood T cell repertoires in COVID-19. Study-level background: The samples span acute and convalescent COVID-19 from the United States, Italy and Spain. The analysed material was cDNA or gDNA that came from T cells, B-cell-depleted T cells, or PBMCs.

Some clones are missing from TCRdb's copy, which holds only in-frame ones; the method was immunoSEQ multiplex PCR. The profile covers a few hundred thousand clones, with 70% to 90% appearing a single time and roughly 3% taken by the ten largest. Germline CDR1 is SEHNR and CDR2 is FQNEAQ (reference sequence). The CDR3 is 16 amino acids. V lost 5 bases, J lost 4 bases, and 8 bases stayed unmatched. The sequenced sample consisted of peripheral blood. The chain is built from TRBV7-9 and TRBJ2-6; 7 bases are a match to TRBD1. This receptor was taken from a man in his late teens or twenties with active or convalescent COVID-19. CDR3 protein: CASSRITGAGANVLTF. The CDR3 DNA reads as TGTGCCAGCAGCCGAATAACAGGGGCCGGGGCCAACGTCCTGACTTTC.